This entry is about one TCR beta chain. What it recognizes is unknown. Each CDR3 protein gets one entry after TCRdb re-called the reads with MiXCR. The table shows more than 400,000 distinct CDR3 sequences, with about a quarter occurring only once. The data were taken from a study of T cell repertoires in cytomegalovirus infection. Whole-study context: TCR beta signatures that were public indicated CMV infection and matching HLA type. Study findings and constraints: HLA-C-restricted CMV-specific TCR beta clonotypes prevailed in the ex vivo response. Public TCR beta family frequency separated CMV-and-HLA carriers, including in an independent cohort.

CDR1 is LGHNT, CDR2 FRNRAP, per germline. V dropped 3 bases and J dropped 3; count of bases not matched to a gene: 9. The CDR3 has 17 amino acids. This chain connects TRBV12-5 to TRBJ2-3; 10 bases line up with TRBD2. Input material: PBMCs. This clonotype was sampled from a human donor in good health (CMV status not recorded). Some clones in this sample may be carry-over from other donors' samples. DNA of the CDR3: TGTGCTAGTGGTTTAGGGCTAGCGGGAGTTGGGACAGATACGCAGTATTTT. It codes for CASGLGLAGVGTDTQYF.